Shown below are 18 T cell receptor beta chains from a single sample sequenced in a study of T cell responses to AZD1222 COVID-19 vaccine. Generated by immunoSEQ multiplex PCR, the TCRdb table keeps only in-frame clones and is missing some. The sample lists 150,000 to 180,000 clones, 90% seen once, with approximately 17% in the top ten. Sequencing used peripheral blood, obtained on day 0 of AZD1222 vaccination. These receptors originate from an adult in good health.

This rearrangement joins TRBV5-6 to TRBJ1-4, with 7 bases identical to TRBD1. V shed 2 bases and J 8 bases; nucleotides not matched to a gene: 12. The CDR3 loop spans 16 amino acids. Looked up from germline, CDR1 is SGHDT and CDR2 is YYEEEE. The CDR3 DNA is TGTGCCAGCAGCTTTGGGAAAGGGGGCTGGAGCGAAAAACTGTTTTTT. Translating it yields CASSFGKGGWSEKLFF.

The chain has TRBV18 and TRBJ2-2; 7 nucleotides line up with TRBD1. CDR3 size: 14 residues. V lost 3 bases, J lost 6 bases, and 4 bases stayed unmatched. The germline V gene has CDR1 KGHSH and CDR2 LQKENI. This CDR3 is CASSPQQGPGELFF. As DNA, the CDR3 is TGTGCCAGCTCACCTCAACAGGGGCCCGGGGAGCTGTTTTTT.

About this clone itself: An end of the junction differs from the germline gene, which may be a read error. The DNA of the CDR3 is TGTGCCAGCTCCCCACTGCCGGTCACTAGCGGGGGAGATACGCAGTATTTT. It yields the protein CASSPLPVTSGGDTQYF. The chain employs TRBV18 and TRBJ2-3, with 11 bases identical to TRBD2. Per the germline V gene, CDR1 is KGHSH and CDR2 is LQKENI. The CDR3 has 17 amino acids. The entire variable domain, with the rest obtained from reference TRBV18 and TRBJ2-3, is as follows: NAGVMQNPRHLVRRRGQEARLRCSPMKGHSHVYWYRQLPEEGLKFMVYLQKENIIDESGMPKERFSAEFPKEGPSILRIQQVVRGDSAAYFCASSPLPVTSGGDTQYFGPGTRLTVL.

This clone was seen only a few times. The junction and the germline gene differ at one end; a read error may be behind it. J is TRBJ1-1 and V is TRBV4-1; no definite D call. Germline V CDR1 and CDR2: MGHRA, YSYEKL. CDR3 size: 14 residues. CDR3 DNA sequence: TGCGCCAGCAGCCAAGGGGTTTGGAACAGTGAAGCTTTCTTT. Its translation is CASSQGVWNSEAFF.

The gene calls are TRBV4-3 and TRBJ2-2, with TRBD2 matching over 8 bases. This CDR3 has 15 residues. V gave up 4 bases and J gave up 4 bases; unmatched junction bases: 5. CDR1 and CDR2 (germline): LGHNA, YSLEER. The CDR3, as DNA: TGCGCCAGCAGCCCGGGGGGGGCGGGCACCGGGGAGCTGTTTTTT. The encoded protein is CASSPGGAGTGELFF.

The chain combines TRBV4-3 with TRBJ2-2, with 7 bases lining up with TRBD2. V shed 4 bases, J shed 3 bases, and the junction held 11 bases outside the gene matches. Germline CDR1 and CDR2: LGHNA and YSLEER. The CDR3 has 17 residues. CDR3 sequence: CASSRRLAVGDTGELFF. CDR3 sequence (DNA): TGCGCCAGCAGCCGGAGACTAGCAGTGGGGGACACCGGGGAGCTGTTTTTT.

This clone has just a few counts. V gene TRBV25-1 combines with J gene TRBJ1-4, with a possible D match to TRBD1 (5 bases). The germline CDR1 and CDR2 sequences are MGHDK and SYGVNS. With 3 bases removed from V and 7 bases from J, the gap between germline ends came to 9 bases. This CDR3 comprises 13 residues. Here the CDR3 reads CASSDPGSEKLFF. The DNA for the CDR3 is TGTGCCAGCAGTGATCCAGGGAGTGAAAAACTGTTTTTT.

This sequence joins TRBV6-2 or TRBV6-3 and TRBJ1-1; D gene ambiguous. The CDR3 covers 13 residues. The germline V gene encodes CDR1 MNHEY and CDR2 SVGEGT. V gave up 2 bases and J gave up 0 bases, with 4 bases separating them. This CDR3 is CASSYVMNTEAFF. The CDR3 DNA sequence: TGTGCCAGCAGTTACGTTATGAACACTGAAGCTTTCTTT.

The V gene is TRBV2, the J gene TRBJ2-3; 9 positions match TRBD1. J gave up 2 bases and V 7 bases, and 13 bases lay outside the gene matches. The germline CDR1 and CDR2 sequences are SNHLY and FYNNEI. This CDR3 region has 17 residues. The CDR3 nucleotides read TGTGCCAGCAAGGGACAGGGACCGTCTCGCCTCACAGATACGCAGTATTTT. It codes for CASKGQGPSRLTDTQYF.

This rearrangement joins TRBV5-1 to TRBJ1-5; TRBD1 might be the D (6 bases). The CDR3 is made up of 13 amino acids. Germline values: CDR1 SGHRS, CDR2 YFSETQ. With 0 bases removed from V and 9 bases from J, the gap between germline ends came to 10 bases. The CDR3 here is CASSLGGPGPQHF. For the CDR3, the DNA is TGCGCCAGCAGCTTGGGGGGGCCGGGGCCCCAGCATTTT.

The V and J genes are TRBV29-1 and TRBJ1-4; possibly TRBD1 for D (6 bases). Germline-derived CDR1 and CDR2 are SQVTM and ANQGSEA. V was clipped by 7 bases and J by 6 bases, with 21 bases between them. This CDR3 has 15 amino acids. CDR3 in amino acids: CSAAPWGGGDEKLFF. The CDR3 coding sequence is TGCAGCGCAGCTCCGTGGGGGGGCGGTGATGAAAAACTGTTTTTT.

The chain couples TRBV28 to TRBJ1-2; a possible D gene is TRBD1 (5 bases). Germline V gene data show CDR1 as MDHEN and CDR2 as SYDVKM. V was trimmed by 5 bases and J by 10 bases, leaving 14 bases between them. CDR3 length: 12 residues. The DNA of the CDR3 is TGTGCCAGCAGTCCCCCCGGGGGGTACTACACCTTC. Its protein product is CASSPPGGYYTF.

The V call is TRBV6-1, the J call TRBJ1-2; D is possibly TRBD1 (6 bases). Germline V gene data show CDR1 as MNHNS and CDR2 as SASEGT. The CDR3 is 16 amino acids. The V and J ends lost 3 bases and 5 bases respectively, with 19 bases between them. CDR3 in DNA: TGTGCCAGCAGTGAGGGCGGGGGCGCTGCTTATTATGGCTACACCTTC. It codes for CASSEGGGAAYYGYTF.

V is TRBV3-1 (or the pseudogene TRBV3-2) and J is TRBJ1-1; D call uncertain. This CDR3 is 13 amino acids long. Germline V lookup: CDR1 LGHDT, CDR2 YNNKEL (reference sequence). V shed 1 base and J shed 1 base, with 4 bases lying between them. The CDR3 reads CASSQAWNTEAFF. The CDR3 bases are TGTGCCAGCAGCCAAGCGTGGAACACTGAAGCTTTCTTT.

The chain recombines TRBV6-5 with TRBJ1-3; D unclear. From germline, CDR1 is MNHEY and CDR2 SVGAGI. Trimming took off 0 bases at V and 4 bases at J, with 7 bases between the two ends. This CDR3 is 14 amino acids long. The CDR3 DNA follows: TGTGCCAGCAGTTACTCTTTTGGCGGAAACACCATATATTTT. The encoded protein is CASSYSFGGNTIYF.

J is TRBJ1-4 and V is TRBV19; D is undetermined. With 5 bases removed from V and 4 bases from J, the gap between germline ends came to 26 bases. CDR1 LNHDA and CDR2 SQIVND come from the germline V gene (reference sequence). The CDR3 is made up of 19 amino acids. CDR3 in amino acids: CASSPIRRFVWGSNEKLFF. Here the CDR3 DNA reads TGTGCCAGTAGTCCGATCAGGCGATTTGTTTGGGGAAGTAATGAAAAACTGTTTTTT.

CDR3: CASSLELAGGPQETQYF. CDR3 DNA sequence: TGTGCCAGCAGCTTGGAACTAGCGGGAGGGCCGCAAGAGACCCAGTACTTC. The chain combines TRBV5-4 with TRBJ2-5, with 13 bases fitting TRBD2. V lost 0 bases, J lost 2 bases, and 4 bases stayed unmatched. This CDR3 contains 17 residues. Germline values: CDR1 SGHNT, CDR2 YYREEE (reference sequence).

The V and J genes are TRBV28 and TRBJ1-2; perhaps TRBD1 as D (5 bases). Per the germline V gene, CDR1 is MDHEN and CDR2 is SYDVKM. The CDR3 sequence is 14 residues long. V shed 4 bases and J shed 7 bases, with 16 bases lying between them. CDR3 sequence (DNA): TGTGCCAGCAGTTACCAATGGGGGGTTTCTGGCTACACCTTC. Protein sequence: CASSYQWGVSGYTF.